The T cell receptor beta chain under discussion was sequenced for a study of T cell responses to AZD1222 COVID-19 vaccine. Study-wide points: Baseline seropositivity characterized only six or seven AZD1222 recipients.

This clone appeared once. Its target is unknown. The table came from immunoSEQ multiplex PCR; TCRdb's copy has only in-frame clones and leaves some out. The sample contains approximately 140,000 clones, approximately 92% of which appear only once. It was second doses at about 4 or about 12 weeks that were pooled. Source: peripheral blood, taken 28 days after the second AZD1222 dose. This clonotype originated in an adult who received the AZD1222 COVID-19 vaccine.

The CDR3 nucleotides are TGCGCCAGCAGCGACCAGGGGGGAATCTCTGGAAACACCATATATTTT. This encodes CASSDQGGISGNTIYF. V gene TRBV5-1 combines with J gene TRBJ1-3, with 7 bases fitting TRBD1. This CDR3 has 16 residues. Losses at the gene ends were 4 bases for V and 0 bases for J; bases not matched to a gene: 7. The germline V gene encodes CDR1 SGHRS and CDR2 YFSETQ.